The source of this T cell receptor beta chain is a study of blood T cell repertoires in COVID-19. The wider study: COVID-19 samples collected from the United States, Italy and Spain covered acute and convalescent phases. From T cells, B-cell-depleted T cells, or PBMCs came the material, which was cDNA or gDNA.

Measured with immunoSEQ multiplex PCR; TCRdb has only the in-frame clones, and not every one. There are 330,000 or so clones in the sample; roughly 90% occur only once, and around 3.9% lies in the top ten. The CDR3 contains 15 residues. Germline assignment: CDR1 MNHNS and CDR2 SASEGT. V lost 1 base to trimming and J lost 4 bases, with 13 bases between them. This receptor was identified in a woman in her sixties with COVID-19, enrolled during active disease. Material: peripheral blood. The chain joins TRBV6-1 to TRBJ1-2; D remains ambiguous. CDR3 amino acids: CASSEGLRGIYGYTF. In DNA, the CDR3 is TGTGCCAGCAGTGAAGGTCTTAGAGGGATCTATGGCTACACCTTC.